This T cell receptor beta chain was documented in a study of T cell repertoires in cytomegalovirus infection. The wider study: In public TCR beta signatures, there were indications of both CMV infection and matching HLA type. Whole-study findings and limits: The study identified carriers of CMV plus the relevant HLA from cumulative public TCR beta family frequency. HLA-C-restricted CMV-specific TCR beta clonotypes prevailed in the ex vivo response.

The germline CDR1 and CDR2 sequences are SQVTM and ANQGSEA. Trimming at V came to 7 bases and at J to 6 bases, leaving 3 bases not matched to a gene. The CDR3 runs to 12 residues. TCRdb itself ran the reads through MiXCR, one entry per CDR3 protein. The table lists about 260,000 distinct CDR3 sequences, 12% to 15% of them singletons. This clonotype was seen a few times. Its antigen is undetermined. The chain has TRBV29-1 and TRBJ2-1; 10 bases agree with TRBD2. The sequence came from a human donor in good health (CMV status not recorded). Some clones in this sample may be carry-over from other donors' samples. What was sequenced was PBMCs. CDR3 in amino acids: CSAQREGNEQFF. Written as DNA, the CDR3 is TGCAGCGCCCAGCGGGAGGGCAATGAGCAGTTCTTC.